These 10 T cell receptor beta chains were all obtained from the same sample, sequenced in a study of blood T cell repertoires in COVID-19. The table came from immunoSEQ multiplex PCR; TCRdb's copy has only in-frame clones and leaves some out. Found here are more than 250,000 clones, roughly 87% of them singletons; the top ten hold 1%. Specimen: peripheral blood. The receptors shown here come from a man aged 45 to 65 with active or convalescent COVID-19.

The gene calls are TRBV2 and TRBJ2-7, with unresolved D. CDR1 SNHLY and CDR2 FYNNEI come from the germline V gene. CDR3 length: 15 amino acids. V was cut by 7 bases and J by 0 bases, with 16 bases left in between. The CDR3 protein is CASNRVGLSSYEQYF. In DNA, the CDR3 is TGTGCCAGCAACCGCGTGGGCCTGAGCTCCTACGAGCAGTACTTC.

This clone showed up just a few times. The chain recombines TRBV30 with TRBJ2-1; weak D call: TRBD1 (6 bases). This CDR3 comprises 14 residues. V was clipped by 3 bases and J by 6 bases, with 15 bases between them. Germline V gives CDR1 GTSNPN, CDR2 SVGIG (reference sequence). CDR3 residues: CAWSLGGQPNEQFF. The CDR3 DNA follows: TGTGCCTGGAGCTTAGGCGGACAGCCCAATGAGCAGTTCTTC.

This clone was seen a handful of times. The chain links TRBV6-6 to TRBJ1-2, with D possibly being TRBD1 (5 bases). Trimming pared 2 bases from V and 4 bases from J, leaving 8 bases between. The CDR3 extends over 13 amino acids. Germline assignment: CDR1 MNHNY and CDR2 SVGAGI (reference sequence). Here the CDR3 reads CASSYGDSYGYTF. The DNA for the CDR3 is TGTGCCAGCAGTTACGGAGACAGCTATGGCTACACCTTC.

The V call is TRBV15, the J call TRBJ1-3, with 10 bases aligning to TRBD1. The germline V gene encodes CDR1 LNHNV and CDR2 YYDKDF (reference sequence). This CDR3 spans 16 amino acids. Unmatched junction bases numbered 4, after V lost 1 base and J lost 4 bases. CDR3: CATSRAPGQGGNTIYF. The CDR3 DNA is TGTGCCACCAGCAGAGCACCGGGACAGGGGGGAAACACCATATATTTT.

This chain links TRBV3-1 (or the pseudogene TRBV3-2) with TRBJ2-1; D possibly corresponds to TRBD2 (5 bases). V gave up 4 bases and J gave up 0 bases, with 7 bases separating them. There are 14 residues in the CDR3. Germline V gives CDR1 LGHDT, CDR2 YNNKEL (reference sequence). In nucleotides, the CDR3 is TGTGCCAGCAGCCTGGAGGTCTCCTACAATGAGCAGTTCTTC. This codes for CASSLEVSYNEQFF.

The chain combines TRBV2 with TRBJ2-1; TRBD2 matches at 9 bases. The germline V gene encodes CDR1 SNHLY and CDR2 FYNNEI. Germline trimming cut 2 bases from V and 7 bases from J; bases unmatched to any gene: 3. This CDR3 is 14 amino acids long. CDR3 bases: TGTGCCAGCAGTGAACTAGCGGGAAGGAATGAGCAGTTCTTC. Translated, it gives CASSELAGRNEQFF.

The genes are TRBV10-3 and TRBJ2-5; the D gene is possibly TRBD1 (6 bases). Germline CDR1 and CDR2: ENHRY and SYGVKD. With 2 bases removed from V and 5 bases from J, the gap between germline ends came to 6 bases. This CDR3 spans 12 amino acids. The CDR3 region is CAISERGETQYF. The CDR3 DNA sequence: TGTGCCATCAGTGAGAGGGGGGAGACCCAGTACTTC.

In its sample, this clone was seen a few times. This sequence joins TRBV10-3 and TRBJ2-3, with TRBD2 identical over 12 bases. The germline gives CDR1 ENHRY, CDR2 SYGVKD. CDR3 length equals 21 residues. V gave up 8 bases and J gave up 2 bases; unmatched junction bases: 23. The CDR3 coding sequence is TGTGCCATCTCACCGGCGGAGGGGAAATCAGGACTAGCGGGAACCACAGATACGCAGTATTTT. Translating gives CAISPAEGKSGLAGTTDTQYF.

V and J are TRBV5-8 and TRBJ2-1, with 9 bases identical to TRBD2. Germline values: CDR1 SGHTS, CDR2 YDEGEE. The junction had 11 bases not matched to a gene; V was cut back by 2 bases and J by 5 bases. The CDR3 loop spans 17 amino acids. The chain's CDR3 is CASSFSGSSGVDNEQFF. CDR3 coding DNA: TGTGCCAGCAGCTTTAGCGGGAGCTCAGGTGTTGACAATGAGCAGTTCTTC.

This chain joins TRBV10-3 and TRBJ2-5; possible D gene TRBD1, 6 bases. Per the germline V gene, CDR1 is ENHRY and CDR2 is SYGVKD. V lost 4 bases and J lost 4, with 13 bases in between. The CDR3 sequence is 14 residues long. CDR3 sequence: CAISVDIQGETQYF. For the CDR3, the DNA is TGTGCCATCAGTGTCGACATACAGGGAGAGACCCAGTACTTC.